The 21 T cell receptor beta chains below were found in one sample sequenced in a study of T cells after yellow fever vaccination (dated 2019 in TCRdb). Explained via the paper, the treatment or condition label denotes: live attenuated yellow fever vaccine strain. The receptor library was made with 5' RACE. Sequencing instrument: Illumina HiSeq 2500. Through fastp at Q25 and MiXCR, TCRdb rebuilt clones from the public reads, retaining in-frame beta chains. Duplicate CDR3 protein sequences are folded into a single record with the most common DNA and genes. Recorded for this sample are approximately 300,000 distinct CDR3 sequences; around 7% of them occurred a single time. The ten largest account for roughly a sixth of the sample. The sample consisted of PBMCs, taken more than 40 days after the first yellow fever vaccination. The receptor set was obtained from a man younger than 35 who received the YFV17D yellow fever vaccine.

The chain recombines TRBV19 with TRBJ2-1; 9 nucleotides align to TRBD2. J gave up 2 bases and V 7 bases, and 6 bases lay outside the gene matches. Germline lookup yields CDR1 LNHDA and CDR2 SQIVND (reference sequence). CDR3 size: 15 residues. DNA for the CDR3: TGTGCCAGTAACAAGGGACTAGCCCCCTACAATGAGCAGTTCTTC. Its protein product is CASNKGLAPYNEQFF.

The chain couples TRBV6-5 to TRBJ2-7, with TRBD1 as a possible D gene (6 bases). This CDR3 comprises 16 residues. Trimming shortened V by 1 base and J by 0 bases, and 13 bases separated the two germline ends. Germline CDR1 is MNHEY and CDR2 is SVGAGI. The CDR3 sequence is CASSYWAGDSSYEQYF. CDR3 nucleotides: TGTGCCAGCAGTTACTGGGCAGGGGATAGCTCCTACGAGCAGTACTTC.

This clonotype has just a few counts. This chain links TRBV7-3 with TRBJ2-1, with TRBD2 matching 8 bases. CDR3 size: 18 residues. CDR1 is SGHTA, CDR2 FQGTGA, per germline. Trimming removed 1 base from V and 5 bases from J; junction bases left unmatched: 13. The CDR3 nucleotides are TGTGCCAGCAGCTTAAACCCCGCTTCGGGGGGGTCGCACAATGAGCAGTTCTTC. It encodes CASSLNPASGGSHNEQFF.

V gene TRBV20-1 combines with J gene TRBJ2-1, with 9 bases aligning to TRBD1. The CDR3 is made up of 12 amino acids. Per germline, CDR1 DFQATT and CDR2 SNEGSKA (reference sequence). This CDR3 reads CSARDRVHEQFF. The CDR3 coding sequence is TGCAGCGCCCGGGACAGGGTCCATGAGCAGTTCTTC.

This clonotype was counted only a few times. The chain carries TRBV5-1 and TRBJ2-5; D gene uncertain. The CDR3 runs 16 residues. Germline V CDR1 and CDR2: SGHRS, YFSETQ. V lost 4 bases and J 7 bases, leaving 23 bases between the germline ends. CDR3 DNA: TGCGCCAGCAGCCCCGCCGGTAACTCGGATCTAGGGACCCAGTACTTC. Translating it yields CASSPAGNSDLGTQYF.

Ten or more counts support this clonotype. The chain carries TRBV5-6 and TRBJ2-7; D possibly matches TRBD1 or TRBD2 (5 bases each). The CDR3 runs to 13 residues. Germline V gene sequence: CDR1 SGHDT, CDR2 YYEEEE. Trimming stripped 0 bases from V and 6 bases from J, with 10 bases between. In DNA, the CDR3 is TGTGCCAGCAGCTTGGCGGGGCCGAGCGAGCAGTACGTC. This translates into CASSLAGPSEQYV.

In this sample, this clonotype turned up a few times. The chain carries TRBV5-8 and TRBJ2-3; D possibly matches TRBD1 or TRBD2 (6 bases each). The V end was cut by 0 bases, the J end by 0 bases, with 14 bases between. This CDR3 comprises 17 residues. Germline loops: CDR1 SGHTS, CDR2 YDEGEE. CDR3 region: CASSLELTGASTDTQYF. CDR3 DNA: TGTGCCAGCAGCTTGGAATTGACGGGGGCAAGCACAGATACGCAGTATTTT.

This clonotype was seen many times. The chain has TRBV5-1 and TRBJ1-6; D is uncertain. The V gene's germline CDR1 is SGHRS and CDR2 YFSETQ. The CDR3 covers 15 residues. Trimming removed 3 bases from V and 3 bases from J, with 10 bases in between. The chain's CDR3 is CASSSRPRYNSPLHF. Here the CDR3 DNA reads TGCGCCAGCAGCTCTCGGCCCCGCTATAATTCACCCCTCCACTTT.

This chain uses TRBV20-1 with TRBJ1-2; no clear D. Trimming stripped 6 bases from V and 4 bases from J, with 15 bases between. This CDR3 contains 13 residues. Germline V CDR1 and CDR2: DFQATT, SNEGSKA (reference sequence). Here the CDR3 DNA reads TGCAGTGCAACCGGGGTCAGAACCTATGGCTACACCTTC. It specifies CSATGVRTYGYTF.

There are a few counts of this clonotype. The V call is TRBV27, the J call TRBJ2-7, with D maybe TRBD2 (5 bases). The CDR3 loop spans 13 amino acids. The V end lost 0 bases, the J end lost 7 bases, and 10 bases lay between the germline ends. Per the germline V gene, CDR1 is MNHEY and CDR2 is SMNVEV (reference sequence). The CDR3 loop is CASSLSVRREQYF. The DNA of the CDR3 is TGTGCCAGCAGTTTATCAGTTAGGAGGGAGCAGTACTTC.

This clonotype came up a few times. The genes are TRBV12-5 and TRBJ1-4, with D perhaps TRBD1 (5 bases). V was clipped by 2 bases and J by 3 bases, with 13 bases between them. The V gene's germline CDR1 is LGHNT and CDR2 FRNRAP. The CDR3 has 16 amino acids. CDR3 region: CASGLTPGLPNEKLFF. The CDR3 DNA is TGTGCTAGTGGTTTGACTCCGGGACTCCCTAATGAAAAACTGTTTTTT.

This clonotype was found many times. The J gene is TRBJ2-5, the V gene TRBV7-2; TRBD1 might be the D (5 bases). V lost 5 bases, J lost 1 base, and 11 bases lay in between. The CDR3 is 14 amino acids. Germline V gives CDR1 SGHTA, CDR2 FQGNSA. DNA for the CDR3: TGTGCCAGCAGCCTGGTCAGGGCCCAAGAGACCCAGTACTTC. It codes for CASSLVRAQETQYF.

This clonotype was recorded a few times. V and J are TRBV4-1 and TRBJ1-5; D gene unclear. This CDR3 is 15 amino acids long. The V and J ends lost 1 base and 0 bases respectively, with 7 bases between them. CDR1 and CDR2 (germline): MGHRA, YSYEKL. The CDR3 DNA sequence: TGCGCCAGCAGCCAAGGGGTTAATAGCAATCAGCCCCAGCATTTT. The encoded protein is CASSQGVNSNQPQHF.

This clonotype was recorded a few times. The chain couples TRBV4-2 to TRBJ1-6; no firm D call. There are 15 residues in the CDR3. Germline CDR1 and CDR2: LGHNA and YNFKEQ. Trimming took off 1 base at V and 8 bases at J, with 12 bases between the two ends. The CDR3 bases are TGTGCCAGCAGCCAAGGTCCAGGCAAAGATTCACCCCTCCACTTT. Its translation: CASSQGPGKDSPLHF.

V gene TRBV2 combines with J gene TRBJ2-7; D remains unclear. Germline-derived CDR1 and CDR2 are SNHLY and FYNNEI. The CDR3 is 10 residues long. The germline V and J ends were trimmed by 7 bases and 3 bases, with 4 bases remaining between them. The CDR3 DNA sequence: TGTGCCAGCATGGGCTACGAGCAGTACGTC. This gives the protein CASMGYEQYV.

The V call is TRBV14, the J call TRBJ2-7, with D perhaps matching TRBD2 (6 bases). This CDR3 has 16 residues. From germline, CDR1 is SGHDN and CDR2 FVKESK. The ends were cut back, 3 bases at V and 4 bases at J, with 19 bases in the middle. The CDR3 region is CASSHNRRGGIYEQYF. The CDR3 DNA is TGTGCCAGCAGCCACAACCGGAGGGGTGGGATTTACGAGCAGTACTTC.

The CDR3 sequence is CANGRGDTQYF. In DNA, the CDR3 is TGTGCCAACGGCAGGGGGGATACGCAGTATTTT. V gene TRBV12-3 or TRBV12-4 combines with J gene TRBJ2-3, with 7 bases that match TRBD1. V lost 10 bases and J lost 6; bases outside the gene matches: 4. The CDR3 totals 11 residues.

This clonotype turned up a few times. V is TRBV4-3 and J is TRBJ2-3; 15 bases are a match to TRBD2. The junction had 10 bases not matched to a gene; V was cut back by 4 bases and J by 5 bases. This CDR3 spans 18 amino acids. Looked up from germline, CDR1 is LGHNA and CDR2 is YSLEER. Here the CDR3 reads CASSPRTSGGASGDTQYF. DNA for the CDR3: TGCGCCAGCAGCCCGCGGACTAGCGGGGGGGCCTCAGGAGATACGCAGTATTTT.

This sequence joins TRBV10-2 and TRBJ1-2; D unclear. In germline, CDR1 is WSHSY, CDR2 SAAADI. The CDR3 is made up of 12 amino acids. V shed 3 bases and J shed 6 bases, with 8 bases lying between them. CDR3 loop: CASSDGGDGYTF. CDR3 in DNA: TGCGCCAGCAGTGATGGTGGGGATGGCTACACCTTC.

The chain combines TRBV4-1 with TRBJ1-2; 7 bases are shared with TRBD1. The CDR3 has 16 amino acids. V gave up 0 bases and J gave up 0 bases; unmatched junction bases: 4. Germline V lookup: CDR1 MGHRA, CDR2 YSYEKL. CDR3 in DNA: TGCGCCAGCAGCCAAGATACAGGGACAGCTAACTATGGCTACACCTTC. This translates into CASSQDTGTANYGYTF.

The chain joins TRBV27 to TRBJ2-3; D perhaps matches TRBD2 (6 bases). This CDR3 has 14 residues. V lost 2 bases and J 6 bases, leaving 12 bases between the germline ends. Per the germline V gene, CDR1 is MNHEY and CDR2 is SMNVEV (reference sequence). CDR3 sequence: CASSLDTSRDTQYF. CDR3 nucleotides: TGTGCCAGCAGTTTAGATACTAGCCGGGATACGCAGTATTTT.